One sample yielded the 23 T cell receptor beta chains listed below, sequenced in a study of blood T cell repertoires in COVID-19. The protocol was immunoSEQ multiplex PCR, while the TCRdb copy is restricted to in-frame clones and leaves out a portion. Of some 68,000 clones in the sample, 80% to 90% were seen once. The sample taken for sequencing was peripheral blood. Receptors were obtained from a man aged 45-60 years with acute or convalescent COVID-19.

The chain uses TRBV6-6 and TRBJ1-5; weak D call: TRBD1 (6 bases). The CDR3 length is 16 residues. Germline V gives CDR1 MNHNY, CDR2 SVGAGI (reference sequence). V was trimmed by 7 bases and J by 1 base, leaving 17 bases between them. The CDR3 region is CASTLRDTLSNQPQHF. The CDR3 nucleotides are TGTGCCAGCACCCTCCGGGACACCTTGAGCAATCAGCCCCAGCATTTT.

This chain connects TRBV2 to TRBJ1-1; 9 bases are a match to TRBD1. V was pared by 7 bases and J by 5 bases, with 5 bases of the junction left unmatched. CDR1 is SNHLY and CDR2 is FYNNEI in the germline V gene. This CDR3 region has 13 residues. CDR3 amino acids: CASTKQGATEAFF. In DNA, the CDR3 is TGTGCCAGCACTAAACAGGGGGCGACTGAAGCTTTCTTT. The full variable domain, its missing parts supplied by reference TRBV2 and TRBJ1-1, is EPEVTQTPSHQVTQMGQEVILRCVPISNHLYFYWYRQILGQKVEFLVSFYNNEISEKSEIFDDQFSVERPDGSNFTLKIRSTKLEDSAMYFCASTKQGATEAFFGQGTRLTVV.

This chain joins TRBV7-2 and TRBJ1-2, with D perhaps TRBD1 (5 bases). The V end was cut by 4 bases, the J end by 8 bases, with 14 bases between. The CDR3 sequence is 13 residues long. Germline V gene data show CDR1 as SGHTA and CDR2 as FQGNSA. The CDR3 loop is CASSYGGVEGYTF. The CDR3 coding sequence is TGTGCCAGCAGCTACGGGGGGGTGGAGGGCTACACCTTC.

V usage is TRBV4-3 and J usage is TRBJ2-3; 9 positions match TRBD2. Trimming took 6 bases from V and 5 from J; bases not matched to a gene: 6. CDR3 length equals 14 residues. From germline, CDR1 is LGHNA and CDR2 YSLEER. The CDR3 DNA sequence: TGCGCCAGCAGTCCGGGACTAGCAAAAGATACGCAGTATTTT. It is translated as CASSPGLAKDTQYF.

This clone was seen only once. The V call is TRBV6-2 or TRBV6-3, the J call TRBJ2-7, with 8 bases identical to TRBD2. The V and J ends lost 5 bases and 3 bases, in that order; junction bases with no gene match: 3. The CDR3 spans 13 residues. Germline V CDR1 and CDR2: MNHEY, SVGEGT. The CDR3 DNA reads TGTGCCAGCAGTACGACTAGCGTCTACGAGCAGTACTTC. As protein: CASSTTSVYEQYF.

The chain combines TRBV7-2 with TRBJ1-5; 8 bases line up with TRBD1. Trimming at V came to 2 bases and at J to 6 bases, leaving 15 bases not matched to a gene. Germline lookup yields CDR1 SGHTA and CDR2 FQGNSA. The CDR3 covers 18 residues. This CDR3 is CASSLRPGGAMLGQPQHF. CDR3 DNA sequence: TGTGCCAGCAGCTTAAGGCCAGGGGGCGCGATGTTGGGTCAGCCCCAGCATTTT.

The chain links TRBV19 to TRBJ2-1; 8 nucleotides match TRBD2. This CDR3 has 14 residues. Trimming cost V 6 bases and J 2 bases; bases outside gene matches: 3. Germline V gives CDR1 LNHDA, CDR2 SQIVND (reference sequence). The CDR3 here is CASSSGSAYNEQFF. For the CDR3, the DNA is TGTGCCAGTAGCAGCGGGAGTGCCTACAATGAGCAGTTCTTC. Using reference TRBV19 and TRBJ2-1 for the parts outside the CDR3, the full variable domain is DGGITQSPKYLFRKEGQNVTLSCEQNLNHDAMYWYRQDPGQGLRLIYYSQIVNDFQKGDIAEGYSVSREKKESFPLTVTSAQKNPTAFYLCASSSGSAYNEQFFGPGTRLTVL.

The rearrangement uses TRBV7-2 and TRBJ2-1; D remains ambiguous. V shed 5 bases and J shed 0 bases, with 14 bases lying between them. CDR1 and CDR2 from the germline V gene are SGHTA and FQGNSA. The CDR3 runs to 16 residues. The CDR3 loop is CASSPMSESSYNEQFF. CDR3 nucleotide sequence: TGTGCCAGCAGCCCCATGTCCGAGAGCTCCTACAATGAGCAGTTCTTC. The variable domain in full, with the rest retrieved from reference TRBV7-2 and TRBJ2-1, is GAGVSQSPSNKVTEKGKDVELRCDPISGHTALYWYRQSLGQGLEFLIYFQGNSAPDKSGLPSDRFSAERTGGSVSTLTIQRTQQEDSAVYLCASSPMSESSYNEQFFGPGTRLTVL.

The gene calls are TRBV6-1 and TRBJ2-2; 9 positions agree with TRBD1. Trimming removed 3 bases from V and 6 bases from J; junction bases left unmatched: 5. The CDR3 covers 15 residues. Germline values: CDR1 MNHNS, CDR2 SASEGT. CDR3: CASSDGQGWAGELFF. CDR3 DNA: TGTGCCAGCAGTGATGGACAGGGGTGGGCCGGGGAGCTGTTTTTT.

The rearrangement joins TRBV4-3 to TRBJ1-1; D is uncertain. Germline loops: CDR1 LGHNA, CDR2 YSLEER. The CDR3 consists of 14 residues. The ends were cut back, 5 bases at V and 0 bases at J, with 10 bases in the middle. For the CDR3, the DNA is TGCGCCAGCAGCTCGTCCGGGATGAACACTGAAGCTTTCTTT. Protein sequence: CASSSSGMNTEAFF.

The CDR3 spells CASSLGQGTYNEQFF. The CDR3 DNA reads TGTGCCAGCTCACTCGGACAGGGGACCTACAATGAGCAGTTCTTC. The rearrangement joins TRBV18 to TRBJ2-1; the match to TRBD1 covers 9 bases. Per germline, CDR1 KGHSH and CDR2 LQKENI. The length of the CDR3 is 15 residues. V lost 4 bases and J lost 2; bases outside the gene matches: 3.

The genes are TRBV11-2 and TRBJ2-3, with 9 bases identical to TRBD2. The CDR3 covers 16 residues. V dropped 5 bases and J dropped 5; count of bases not matched to a gene: 11. Per germline, CDR1 SGHAT and CDR2 FQNNGV. CDR3 coding DNA: TGTGCCAGCAGCGGGATAGATGCGGGAGGGGGAGATACGCAGTATTTT. Protein: CASSGIDAGGGDTQYF.

With regard to this clone: The junction departs from germline at one end; a sequencing error may be responsible. The chain uses TRBV30 and TRBJ1-1; D remains unclear. The germline gives CDR1 GTSNPN, CDR2 SVGIG (reference sequence). The CDR3 runs 12 residues. The CDR3 spells CAWSVFVLGVQF. CDR3 nucleotide sequence: TGTGCCTGGAGTGTATTCGTTCTGGGAGTCCAATTT.

This chain joins TRBV6-2 or TRBV6-3 and TRBJ2-3, with D maybe TRBD2 (5 bases). This CDR3 region has 15 residues. Germline values: CDR1 MNHEY, CDR2 SVGEGT. The V and J ends lost 5 bases and 4 bases respectively, with 16 bases between them. The CDR3 protein is CASSTAGVASDTQYF. The CDR3, as DNA: TGTGCCAGCAGTACAGCCGGGGTAGCGTCAGATACGCAGTATTTT.

J is TRBJ1-5 and V is TRBV30, with a possible D match to TRBD1 (6 bases). The CDR3 runs 14 residues. V lost 3 bases to trimming and J lost 4 bases, with 13 bases between them. The germline V gene has CDR1 GTSNPN and CDR2 SVGIG (reference sequence). The CDR3 DNA sequence: TGTGCCTGGAGCCGGGGGCGGGGGAATCAGCCCCAGCATTTT. As protein: CAWSRGRGNQPQHF.

The chain carries TRBV7-2 and TRBJ2-3; 9 bases are a match to TRBD2. The CDR3 extends over 15 amino acids. Trimming removed 5 bases from V and 4 bases from J; junction bases left unmatched: 7. The V gene's germline CDR1 is SGHTA and CDR2 FQGNSA. CDR3 sequence reads: CASSQGTSTPDTQYF. The CDR3 DNA reads as TGTGCCAGCAGCCAAGGGACTAGCACCCCAGATACGCAGTATTTT.

In DNA, the CDR3 is TGTGCCAGCAGTTTGCACAGCAACTCCTACGAGCAGTACTTC. Amino acid sequence: CASSLHSNSYEQYF. The rearrangement uses TRBV28 and TRBJ2-7; no clear D. The germline V and J ends were trimmed by 3 bases and 0 bases, with 9 bases remaining between them. CDR3 size: 14 residues. CDR1 and CDR2 (germline): MDHEN, SYDVKM.

The gene calls are TRBV30 and TRBJ2-1; 10 positions agree with TRBD2. With V trimmed by 0 bases and J by 8 bases, 13 bases remained unmatched. This CDR3 is 17 amino acids long. In germline, CDR1 is GTSNPN, CDR2 SVGIG (reference sequence). Here the CDR3 DNA reads TGTGCCTGGAGTGTAGCGGGAGGGCCGTCGGGTTATGATGAGCAGTTCTTC. It translates to CAWSVAGGPSGYDEQFF.

The count of this clone is one. The rearrangement joins TRBV7-9 to TRBJ2-1; 7 bases line up with TRBD1. Per the germline V gene, CDR1 is SEHNR and CDR2 is FQNEAQ (reference sequence). Germline trimming cut 6 bases from V and 5 bases from J; bases unmatched to any gene: 13. The CDR3 extends over 16 amino acids. The CDR3 loop reads CASSSSSGTVNNEQFF. The CDR3 nucleotides read TGTGCCAGCAGTTCTAGCTCCGGGACAGTGAACAATGAGCAGTTCTTC.

The V and J genes are TRBV7-2 and TRBJ2-5; 10 positions match TRBD2. After removal of 3 bases from V and 4 bases from J, the junction contained 8 bases not matched to a gene. The CDR3 runs 16 residues. From germline, CDR1 is SGHTA and CDR2 FQGNSA. The CDR3 loop reads CASSFLAGDGRETQYF. In DNA, the CDR3 is TGTGCCAGCAGCTTTCTAGCGGGAGACGGCAGAGAGACCCAGTACTTC.

This chain's CDR3 is CASRSQGLPEAFF. The CDR3 DNA reads as TGTGCCAGCAGATCACAGGGCTTACCTGAAGCTTTCTTT. The chain has TRBV6-5 and TRBJ1-1; D is possibly TRBD1 (6 bases). From germline, CDR1 is MNHEY and CDR2 SVGAGI. The CDR3 length is 13 residues. V lost 6 bases and J 6 bases, leaving 14 bases between the germline ends.

In DNA form, the CDR3 reads TGTGCCACCAGTGGTCCGGAATCAGGGGGCGGGGAGACCCAGTACTTC. Its translation is CATSGPESGGGETQYF. The gene calls are TRBV24-1 and TRBJ2-5; 8 bases align to TRBD1. Germline CDR1 is KGHDR and CDR2 is SFDVKD. The junction had 12 bases not matched to a gene; V was cut back by 5 bases and J by 5 bases. The CDR3 is made up of 16 amino acids.

The rearrangement uses TRBV4-3 and TRBJ1-1, with a weak D call TRBD1 (5 bases). V shed 4 bases and J shed 1 base, with 7 bases lying between them. Looked up from germline, CDR1 is LGHNA and CDR2 is YSLEER. The CDR3 is made up of 13 amino acids. This chain's CDR3 is CASSRTGNTEAFF. CDR3 DNA sequence: TGCGCCAGCAGCCGTACAGGGAACACTGAAGCTTTCTTT.